Listed below are T cell receptor beta chains from one sample, sequenced in a study of T cells after yellow fever vaccination. TCRdb fed the 5' RACE reads into MiXCR, producing one record per CDR3 protein. This sample has fewer than 500,000 distinct CDR3 sequences; approximately 18% occur once, and the top ten carry roughly a sixth. Sequenced here: PBMCs, sampled before the yellow fever booster vaccination. The source of these receptors is a man younger than 35 who received the YFV17D yellow fever vaccine. Each CDR3 is given with its conserved first and last residue. D genes are given only for firm matches. The size entry is marked missing in some rows and otherwise reads once, few, many or a size class.

j_gene	d_gene	abundance	v_gene	CDR3aa	CDR3nt
TRBJ2-3	-	few	TRBV4-2	CASSQDPTYTDTQYF	TGTGCCAGCAGCCAAGACCCCACGTACACAGATACGCAGTATTTT
TRBJ1-1	-	-	TRBV12-3/TRBV12-4	CASSFYTTEAFF	TGTGCCAGCAGTTTCTATACCACTGAAGCTTTCTTT
TRBJ1-1	-	-	TRBV27	CASSSLGAGGKAFF	TGTGCCAGCAGTTCGCTCGGAGCAGGCGGAAAAGCTTTCTTT
TRBJ1-5	TRBD1	few	TRBV7-2	CASSFGTVSQPQHF	TGTGCCAGCAGCTTCGGGACAGTAAGTCAGCCCCAGCATTTT
TRBJ2-1	-	-	TRBV29-1	CSPRGGAYNEQFF	TGCAGCCCGAGGGGGGGGGCTTACAATGAGCAGTTCTTC
TRBJ2-5	TRBD2	many	TRBV5-1	CASGGLAGTETQYF	TGCGCCAGCGGCGGACTAGCGGGTACCGAGACCCAGTACTTC
TRBJ2-4	-	-	TRBV5-1	CASSLVGGSGNIQYF	TGCGCCAGCAGCTTGGTAGGGGGATCGGGAAACATTCAGTACTTC
TRBJ2-2	-	many	TRBV29-1	CSVSGTFNTGELFF	TGCAGCGTCTCCGGGACATTTAACACCGGGGAGCTGTTTTTT
TRBJ2-3	-	few	TRBV7-3	CASRAGTLTDTQYF	TGTGCCAGCAGGGCCGGGACTCTCACAGATACGCAGTATTTT
TRBJ1-2	-	few	TRBV4-3	CASSQERGGRYGYGYTF	TGCGCCAGCAGCCAAGAGCGGGGGGGGAGATATGGCTATGGCTACACCTTC
TRBJ2-5	-	few	TRBV4-1	CASSLYHLQETQYF	TGCGCCAGCAGCCTGTATCACTTGCAAGAGACCCAGTACTTC
TRBJ2-5	TRBD2	once	TRBV7-2	CASTLVGGEETQYF	TGTGCCAGCACCCTCGTCGGGGGGGAAGAGACCCAGTACTTC
TRBJ2-7	-	-	TRBV4-3	CASSQVIRGEQYF	TGCGCCAGCAGCCAGGTAATCCGTGGCGAGCAGTACTTC
TRBJ2-2	-	few	TRBV24-1	CATSEYRETGELFF	TGTGCCACCAGTGAATACAGGGAAACCGGGGAGCTGTTTTTT
TRBJ2-5	-	few	TRBV10-3	CAIRRGSGQETQYF	TGTGCCATCAGGAGAGGATCCGGTCAAGAGACCCAGTACTTC
TRBJ1-3	-	-	TRBV7-9	CASSWPGRDSGNTIYF	TGTGCCAGCAGCTGGCCCGGCAGGGACTCTGGAAACACCATATATTTT
TRBJ2-5	-	few	TRBV19	CASIPANGETQYF	TGTGCCAGTATCCCAGCGAACGGGGAGACCCAGTACTTC
TRBJ1-2	-	few	TRBV29-1	CSVERKGQHYGYTF	TGCAGCGTTGAAAGAAAGGGTCAGCACTATGGCTACACCTTC
TRBJ1-2	-	few	TRBV29-1	CSAGAVASNYGYTF	TGCAGCGCGGGCGCGGTCGCCAGTAACTATGGCTACACCTTC
TRBJ1-1	TRBD1	few	TRBV4-2	CASSQEIPGQGNTEAFF	TGTGCCAGCAGCCAAGAAATCCCGGGACAGGGGAACACTGAAGCTTTCTTT
TRBJ2-5	-	once	TRBV5-1	CASSSPPEETQYF	TGCGCCAGCAGCTCCCCCCCGGAGGAGACCCAGTACTTC
TRBJ1-3	TRBD1	-	TRBV13	CASSLEGTGVEGDGNTIYF	TGTGCCAGCAGCTTAGAGGGGACAGGGGTTGAAGGCGACGGAAACACCATATATTTT
TRBJ1-3	-	many	TRBV29-1	CSVAEAGNTIYF	TGCAGCGTTGCCGAGGCGGGAAACACCATATATTTT
TRBJ2-2	-	few	TRBV7-9	CASSTNSRLLTGELFF	TGTGCCAGCAGCACAAACTCTCGATTACTGACCGGGGAGCTGTTTTTT
TRBJ2-5	TRBD2	-	TRBV24-1	CATSHLSRGGTKETQYF	TGTGCCACCAGCCACCTGTCGCGGGGGGGAACCAAAGAGACCCAGTACTTC
TRBJ1-2	-	once	TRBV12-3/TRBV12-4	CASSPSPKVGYGYTF	TGTGCCAGCAGCCCCAGTCCGAAAGTAGGCTATGGCTACACCTTC
TRBJ1-5	-	-	TRBV6-1	CASGKSSYSNQPQHF	TGTGCCAGCGGTAAATCTTCGTATAGCAATCAGCCCCAGCATTTT
TRBJ2-3	-	-	TRBV19	CASSIRVGERTDTQYF	TGTGCCAGTAGTATCCGTGTGGGAGAACGCACAGATACGCAGTATTTT
TRBJ1-5	TRBD1	-	TRBV6-6	CASSSGTTGSQPQHF	TGTGCCAGCAGTTCCGGGACGACAGGGAGTCAGCCCCAGCATTTT